One sample yielded the 26 T cell receptor beta chains listed below, sequenced in a study of response to subunit inactivated influenza vaccine. TCRdb reprocessed the RT-PCR reads with MiXCR, giving one entry per CDR3 protein. The repertoire holds approximately 730,000 distinct CDR3 sequences, over 11% seen once, with around 6.5% in the top ten. The material was PBMCs from blood, obtained 14 days before vaccination. These receptors were collected from a man over 45 who received an inactivated influenza vaccine.

This clonotype showed up just a few times. The chain couples TRBV7-6 to TRBJ1-5; no definite D call. The V end lost 5 bases, the J end lost 5 bases, and 10 bases lay between the germline ends. Germline V CDR1 and CDR2: SGHVS, FNYEAQ. The CDR3 is 13 amino acids. DNA for the CDR3: TGTGCCAGCAGCAGACGTTGGGATCAGCCCCAGCATTTT. Translation: CASSRRWDQPQHF.

The genes are TRBV20-1 and TRBJ2-7; tentatively, D is TRBD1 (6 bases). This CDR3 has 14 residues. The germline V and J ends were trimmed by 2 bases and 2 bases, with 13 bases remaining between them. Germline V gives CDR1 DFQATT, CDR2 SNEGSKA (reference sequence). This CDR3 is CSARNPDRPYEQYF. The DNA of the CDR3 is TGCAGTGCTAGAAACCCGGACAGACCCTACGAGCAGTACTTC.

This clonotype was picked up one time. This chain links TRBV18 with TRBJ2-1; D might be TRBD2 (5 bases). This CDR3 has 12 amino acids. Germline CDR1 and CDR2: KGHSH and LQKENI. The V end was cut by 5 bases, the J end by 8 bases, with 10 bases between. The CDR3 coding sequence is TGTGCCAGCTCAACTAGGGTGGATGAGCAGTTCTTC. Translated: CASSTRVDEQFF.

The chain has TRBV3-1 and TRBJ2-1, with 11 bases that match TRBD1. The CDR3 is 15 amino acids. With 3 bases clipped from V and 7 bases from J, the junction kept 5 bases outside the gene matches. The V gene's germline CDR1 is LGHDT and CDR2 YNNKEL (reference sequence). As DNA, the CDR3 is TGTGCCAGCAGCCACCGGGACAGGGGGAGTAATGAGCAGTTCTTC. Protein: CASSHRDRGSNEQFF.

This chain connects TRBV7-2 to TRBJ2-7; 10 positions agree with TRBD2. CDR1 SGHTA and CDR2 FQGNSA come from the germline V gene. The CDR3 has 14 amino acids. V shed 5 bases, J shed 7 bases, and the junction held 8 bases outside the gene matches. The CDR3 nucleotides read TGTGCCAGCAGCCTTCTAGCGGGAGTGCGGGAGCAGTACTTC. This gives the protein CASSLLAGVREQYF.

V is TRBV5-1 and J is TRBJ2-7; possibly TRBD1 for D (6 bases). Germline CDR1 reads SGHRS; CDR2 reads YFSETQ. V was cut by 0 bases and J by 3 bases, with 13 bases left in between. The CDR3 spans 15 residues. The CDR3 region is CASSLDWGQVYEQYF. As DNA, the CDR3 is TGCGCCAGCAGCTTGGATTGGGGGCAGGTCTACGAGCAGTACTTC.

In the case of this clonotype: At one boundary the junction diverges from the germline segment, which might be a read error. This chain joins TRBV15 and TRBJ2-5; weak D call: TRBD1 (6 bases). Germline CDR1 LNHNV, CDR2 YYDKDF (reference sequence). The CDR3 runs 14 residues. The CDR3 spells CATSTSGARETQYF. The CDR3 DNA sequence: TGCGCCACCAGCACCTCAGGGGCGCGGGAGACCCAGTACTTC.

The V and J genes are TRBV11-2 and TRBJ2-7; D ambiguous. In germline, CDR1 is SGHAT, CDR2 FQNNGV. The CDR3 length is 11 residues. V shed 1 base and J shed 7 bases, with 5 bases lying between them. CDR3 DNA sequence: TGTGCCAGCAGCTTAGTTGCGGAGCAGTACTTC. Protein sequence: CASSLVAEQYF.

The chain is built from TRBV7-2 and TRBJ2-5; TRBD2 agrees at 10 bases. Germline V gene lookup returns CDR1 SGHTA and CDR2 FQGNSA. The CDR3 is made up of 15 amino acids. J gave up 1 base and V 4 bases, and 3 bases lay outside the gene matches. This CDR3 reads CASSSAGGPQETQYF. Written as DNA, the CDR3 is TGTGCCAGCAGCTCAGCGGGGGGGCCCCAAGAGACCCAGTACTTC.

This clonotype turned up a few times. The gene calls are TRBV27 and TRBJ2-7, with D tentatively TRBD2 (5 bases). This CDR3 region has 15 residues. Trimming pared 2 bases from V and 2 bases from J, leaving 13 bases between. Germline values: CDR1 MNHEY, CDR2 SMNVEV (reference sequence). The CDR3 protein is CASSLKGKRTYEQYF. For the CDR3, the DNA is TGTGCCAGCAGTTTAAAAGGTAAGCGGACCTACGAGCAGTACTTC.

This chain connects TRBV18 to TRBJ2-7; D unclear. CDR1 is KGHSH, CDR2 LQKENI, per germline. This CDR3 is 13 amino acids long. V gave up 5 bases and J gave up 0 bases, with 8 bases separating them. CDR3 region: CASSAATSYEQYF. The CDR3 nucleotides read TGTGCCAGCTCAGCAGCCACCTCCTACGAGCAGTACTTC.

V usage is TRBV27 and J usage is TRBJ2-3; a weak D match, TRBD2 (7 bases). V was clipped by 1 base and J by 0 bases, with 17 bases between them. CDR3 size: 18 residues. The germline V gene has CDR1 MNHEY and CDR2 SMNVEV (reference sequence). This chain's CDR3 is CASSLWGRGGGSTDTQYF. CDR3 nucleotides: TGTGCCAGCAGTTTATGGGGGCGGGGCGGGGGAAGCACAGATACGCAGTATTTT.

The V gene is TRBV5-1, the J gene TRBJ1-6, with D possibly TRBD1 on 5 matching bases. CDR1 and CDR2 from the germline V gene are SGHRS and YFSETQ. Trimming left V 7 bases short and J 7 bases short, with 15 bases between. The CDR3 spans 14 residues. The CDR3 DNA follows: TGCGCCAGCCGCCCCTCGGGGGGAAATTCACCCCTCCACTTT. Amino acid sequence: CASRPSGGNSPLHF. The full variable domain, rest sourced from reference TRBV5-1 and TRBJ1-6, is KAGVTQTPRYLIKTRGQQVTLSCSPISGHRSVSWYQQTPGQGLQFLFEYFSETQRNKGNFPGRFSGRQFSNSRSEMNVSTLELGDSALYLCASRPSGGNSPLHFGNGTRLTVT.

At least ten counts were recorded for this clonotype. The chain's CDR3 is CASSPLSGASTDTQYF. CDR3 DNA sequence: TGTGCCAGCAGTCCGCTGAGCGGGGCTAGCACAGATACGCAGTATTTT. The chain employs TRBV12-3 or TRBV12-4 and TRBJ2-3, with 7 nucleotides matching TRBD2. Trimming removed 5 bases from V and 0 bases from J; junction bases left unmatched: 8. CDR3 length: 16 amino acids.

About this clonotype itself: A junction end diverges from the germline sequence, so it may reflect a read error. The V call is TRBV7-7, the J call TRBJ2-7; perhaps D is TRBD1 or TRBD2 (6 bases each). The CDR3 is 14 residues long. In germline, CDR1 is SSHAT, CDR2 FNYEAQ (reference sequence). The DNA of the CDR3 is TGTGCTAGCAGCGCGGGACATGGAAACTACGAGCAGTACTTC. This translates into CASSAGHGNYEQYF.

Only a few counts were recorded for this clonotype. V and J are TRBV12-3 or TRBV12-4 and TRBJ2-7; 9 bases align to TRBD2. The CDR3 has 19 amino acids. The V gene end was trimmed by 4 bases and the J gene end by 2 bases; junction bases not matched to a gene: 18. Here the CDR3 reads CASSSLPGLTSGGPYEQYF. DNA of the CDR3: TGTGCCAGCAGTTCCTTACCGGGACTGACTAGCGGTGGACCCTACGAGCAGTACTTC.

This chain uses TRBV4-3 with TRBJ1-2; D is ambiguous. V was pared by 0 bases and J by 3 bases, with 11 bases between. The CDR3 has 15 amino acids. Germline assignment: CDR1 LGHNA and CDR2 YSLEER. DNA for the CDR3: TGCGCCAGCAGCCAAGAGCGAGGCGGCTACTATGGCTACACCTTC. Amino acid sequence: CASSQERGGYYGYTF.

This clonotype has just a few counts. The genes are TRBV6-5 and TRBJ1-3; the match to TRBD1 covers 9 bases. CDR1 and CDR2 from the germline V gene are MNHEY and SVGAGI. The trim removed 4 bases at V and 0 bases at J, leaving 1 base unmatched. The CDR3 sequence is 15 residues long. The CDR3 DNA is TGTGCCAGCAGTTGGGACAGGGCCTCTGGAAACACCATATATTTT. Protein sequence: CASSWDRASGNTIYF.

The table lists this clonotype with many counts. The V gene is TRBV14, the J gene TRBJ2-6; either TRBD1 or TRBD2 may supply D (5 bases each). The length of the CDR3 is 16 residues. Germline CDR1 reads SGHDN; CDR2 reads FVKESK. V lost 4 bases and J lost 2, with 12 bases in between. Here the CDR3 reads CASSLNRDPGANVLTF. The CDR3 nucleotides are TGTGCCAGCAGCCTTAACCGGGACCCTGGGGCCAACGTCCTGACTTTC. Looking up the rest from reference TRBV14 and TRBJ2-6 gives the full variable domain: EAGVTQFPSHSVIEKGQTVTLRCDPISGHDNLYWYRRVMGKEIKFLLHFVKESKQDESGMPNNRFLAERTGGTYSTLKVQPAELEDSGVYFCASSLNRDPGANVLTFGAGSRLTVL.

The chain uses TRBV10-3 and TRBJ2-7; TRBD1 might be the D (5 bases). V lost 0 bases to trimming and J lost 1 base, with 10 bases between them. The CDR3 length is 15 residues. The germline V gene has CDR1 ENHRY and CDR2 SYGVKD. The CDR3 sequence is CAISESTTGSYEQYF. The DNA for the CDR3 is TGTGCCATCAGTGAGTCGACAACAGGTTCCTACGAGCAGTACTTC.

The rearrangement joins TRBV7-2 to TRBJ1-2; D unresolved. V lost 4 bases and J lost 4, with 10 bases in between. This CDR3 has 13 residues. Germline CDR1 reads SGHTA; CDR2 reads FQGNSA. CDR3 region: CASSSVVSYGYTF. Written as DNA, the CDR3 is TGTGCCAGCAGCTCGGTGGTATCCTATGGCTACACCTTC.

This chain joins TRBV24-1 and TRBJ2-5; D possibly corresponds to TRBD1 (5 bases). The CDR3 consists of 16 residues. V lost 9 bases and J lost 0, with 19 bases in between. The germline V gene encodes CDR1 KGHDR and CDR2 SFDVKD. This CDR3 reads CATSDHRTKDQETQYF. The CDR3 DNA reads TGTGCCACCTCTGATCACCGGACAAAGGACCAAGAGACCCAGTACTTC.

The rearrangement uses TRBV28 and TRBJ2-2; 7 bases match TRBD1. The germline V gene has CDR1 MDHEN and CDR2 SYDVKM. J gave up 5 bases and V 5 bases, and 8 bases lay outside the gene matches. CDR3 length equals 15 residues. In DNA form, the CDR3 reads TGTGCCAGCAGTCCCTATACAGGGGAGACCGGGGAGCTGTTTTTT. This codes for CASSPYTGETGELFF.

This clonotype was seen a single time. V usage is TRBV10-3 and J usage is TRBJ2-7; weak D call: TRBD2 (7 bases). The CDR3 contains 15 residues. V lost 2 bases and J 5 bases, leaving 16 bases between the germline ends. CDR1 and CDR2 (germline): ENHRY, SYGVKD. DNA of the CDR3: TGTGCCATCAGTGAGGGGGGCGCGGGGGCTCACGAGCAGTACTTC. Translated, it gives CAISEGGAGAHEQYF.

The chain joins TRBV5-1 to TRBJ2-7, with D possibly being TRBD1 (6 bases). The ends were cut back, 4 bases at V and 8 bases at J, with 16 bases in the middle. Germline CDR1 SGHRS, CDR2 YFSETQ. The CDR3 consists of 13 residues. The DNA of the CDR3 is TGCGCCAGCAGCGTAGATCCGGACAGCAAGCAGTACTTC. Amino acids: CASSVDPDSKQYF.

This clonotype has at least ten counts. The rearrangement joins TRBV15 to TRBJ2-1; D call uncertain. The CDR3 has 13 residues. Per the germline V gene, CDR1 is LNHNV and CDR2 is YYDKDF (reference sequence). Trimming shortened V by 3 bases and J by 6 bases, and 9 bases separated the two germline ends. In DNA, the CDR3 is TGTGCCACCAGCAGTTCCAACCCCAATGAGCAGTTCTTC. Translating it yields CATSSSNPNEQFF. Full variable domain (missing parts from reference TRBV15 and TRBJ2-1): DAMVIQNPRYQVTQFGKPVTLSCSQTLNHNVMYWYQQKSSQAPKLLFHYYDKDFNNEADTPDNFQSRRPNTSFCFLDIRSPGLGDTAMYLCATSSSNPNEQFFGPGTRLTVL.